These T cell receptor beta chains were read from a single sample in a study of blood T cell repertoires in COVID-19. Using immunoSEQ multiplex PCR, the repertoire was profiled, and TCRdb retains in-frame clones only, with some absent. The sample has more than 150,000 clones; approximately 80% are singletons. Sequenced input: PBMCs or T cells enriched from blood (not recorded which). The receptor set was obtained from a man aged 45 to 65 who had recovered from COVID-19. Each CDR3 is given without its conserved first and last residue. Each record gives: D gene, J gene, V gene, CDR3 protein. A D gene is named only where the DNA matches it firmly.

.	TRBJ1-2	TRBV7-9	ASSRDMTYGYT
TRBD2	TRBJ2-1	TRBV5-1	ASSASSGGNEQF
TRBD2	TRBJ2-1	TRBV4-1	ASSRAGGPGGEQF
TRBD2	TRBJ2-7	TRBV5-6	ASSSAGGPIYEQY
.	TRBJ2-7	TRBV4-1	ASSRAEGDGEQY
.	TRBJ1-3	TRBV6-5	ASIIGNTIY
.	TRBJ2-7	TRBV9	ASSTYGGAGTEQY
.	TRBJ1-1	TRBV28	ASSLLGAQQEAF
.	TRBJ1-5	TRBV7-6	ASSLRNDQPQH
TRBD1	TRBJ2-2	TRBV18	ASSPAQGARELF
.	TRBJ2-3	TRBV19	ASSMGLGQGTDTQY
TRBD1	TRBJ2-7	TRBV3-1/TRBV3-2	ASSLQGSAYEQY
.	TRBJ1-1	TRBV11-3	ASSLEGSNTEAF
.	TRBJ1-2	TRBV24-1	ATSDSNLQLL
.	TRBJ1-2	TRBV5-1	ASSLPDNNYGYT
.	TRBJ2-3	TRBV4-2	ASSQGSGTDTQY
.	TRBJ2-2	TRBV9	ASSSWDKNTGELF
TRBD1	TRBJ1-1	TRBV7-2	ASSFNRGATEAF
TRBD1	TRBJ1-6	TRBV28	ASRTGGDNSPLH
TRBD1	TRBJ1-2	TRBV30	AWSRQGPTNYGYT
.	TRBJ1-2	TRBV6-5	ASSYGRGDGYT
.	TRBJ1-1	TRBV6-5	ASSYSTLGATEAF
.	TRBJ2-1	TRBV19	ATARGSYNEQF
.	TRBJ2-3	TRBV5-6	ASSTTESSTDTQY
TRBD2	TRBJ2-5	TRBV7-3	ASSLGLAETQY
.	TRBJ1-1	TRBV7-6	ASSLATVNTEAF
.	TRBJ1-1	TRBV5-1	ASSLGQATSQAF
TRBD1	TRBJ2-7	TRBV14	ASSEKGQASYEQY
.	TRBJ2-3	TRBV5-4	ASSERTWASPKAQY
TRBD1	TRBJ1-5	TRBV29-1	SVRTGSNQPQH
TRBD2	TRBJ2-5	TRBV15	ATSSGGQAGRGETQY
.	TRBJ2-6	TRBV19	ASKRSRGTSGANVLT
TRBD1	TRBJ1-1	TRBV9	ASSISDRAELEAF
.	TRBJ1-4	TRBV7-9	ASSLSIGGSHEKLF
.	TRBJ1-2	TRBV28	ASGRRLLNYGYT
.	TRBJ2-3	TRBV28	ASSFQGASSTDTQY
.	TRBJ2-7	TRBV28	ASSPDNSDTYEQY
TRBD1	TRBJ1-6	TRBV7-9	ASSLIVGQGNSPLH
.	TRBJ1-2	TRBV6-5	ASRPGWREDYGYT
.	TRBJ2-7	TRBV30	AWSEDWPQY
TRBD2	TRBJ2-7	TRBV3-1/TRBV3-2	ASSQGLAGGFYEQY
TRBD2	TRBJ2-3	TRBV7-9	ASSSSGSADTQY
TRBD2	TRBJ2-1	TRBV25-1	ASSRSGGYNEQF
TRBD1	TRBJ1-3	TRBV15	ATSRDPGQLNSGNTIY
.	TRBJ2-2	TRBV30	AWSVSNVGSSRPLF
.	TRBJ2-5	TRBV3-1/TRBV3-2	ASSPTRRETQY
.	TRBJ1-3	TRBV12-3/TRBV12-4	ASKIALGNTIY
.	TRBJ1-5	TRBV19	ASSIRGGDISGATGGRH
.	TRBJ1-2	TRBV28	ASSPRRDGYT
.	TRBJ2-3	TRBV21-1	AAAQREKKLTDTQY
.	TRBJ1-2	TRBV6-5	ASSTSPGPYGYT
.	TRBJ1-4	TRBV9	ASSVSAGRDEKLF
TRBD1	TRBJ1-2	TRBV9	ASSAGDSYGYT
.	TRBJ1-1	TRBV19	ASKQADTEAF
TRBD2	TRBJ2-3	TRBV7-3	ASSVTGTTVLDTQY
.	TRBJ1-1	TRBV5-1	ASSTTGAPNTEAF
.	TRBJ1-5	TRBV21-1	ASSKGVRDRVNQPQH